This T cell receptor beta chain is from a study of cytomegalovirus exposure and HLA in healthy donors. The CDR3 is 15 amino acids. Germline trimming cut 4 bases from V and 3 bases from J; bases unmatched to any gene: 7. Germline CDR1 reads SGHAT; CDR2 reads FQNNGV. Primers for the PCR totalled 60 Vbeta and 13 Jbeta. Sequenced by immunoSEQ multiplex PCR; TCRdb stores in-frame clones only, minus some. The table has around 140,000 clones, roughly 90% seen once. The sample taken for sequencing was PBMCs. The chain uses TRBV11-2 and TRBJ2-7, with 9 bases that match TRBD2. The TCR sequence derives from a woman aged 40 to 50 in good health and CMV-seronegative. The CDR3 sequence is CASSSLAGADYEQYF. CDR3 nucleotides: TGTGCCAGCAGCTCGTTAGCGGGAGCGGACTACGAGCAGTACTTC.